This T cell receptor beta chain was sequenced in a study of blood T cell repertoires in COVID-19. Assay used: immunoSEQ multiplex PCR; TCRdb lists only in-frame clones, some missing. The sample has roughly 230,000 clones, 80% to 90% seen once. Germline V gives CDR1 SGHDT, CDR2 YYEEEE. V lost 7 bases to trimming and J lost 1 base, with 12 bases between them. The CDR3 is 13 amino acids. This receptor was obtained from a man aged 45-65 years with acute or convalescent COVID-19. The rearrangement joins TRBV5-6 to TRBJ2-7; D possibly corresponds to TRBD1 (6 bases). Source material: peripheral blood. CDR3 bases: TGTGCCAGCGCGAAAACAGGGTCCTACGAGCAGTACTTC. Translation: CASAKTGSYEQYF.